The sequence of this T cell receptor beta chain was determined in a study of human CD8 memory T cell subsets. UMI-labeled 5' RACE generated the TCR beta libraries. TCRdb re-analyzed the 5' RACE reads; it lists each CDR3 protein once, without DNA. The sample table includes over 6,500 distinct CDR3 sequences. It was negative magnetic separation that enriched the total CD8+ T cells. The CDR3 sequence is 12 residues long. The source material was CD8+ stem-like memory T cells (TSCM and TCM) sorted from PBMCs. Subset here: stem-like memory CD8 T cells (TSTEM), CCR7+ PD-1- TIGIT-. The receptor was derived from a human donor in good health. The chain has TRBV12-3 or TRBV12-4 and TRBJ1-2. CDR3 sequence: CASSLNFDGYTF.